This T cell receptor beta chain was observed in a study of cytomegalovirus exposure and HLA in healthy donors. Background on the study: Out of roughly 170 million T cells, an earlier analysis found some 110 million unique TCR beta sequences in total.

A multiplex PCR was run with 60 Vbeta primers and 13 Jbeta primers. Sequenced by immunoSEQ multiplex PCR; TCRdb stores in-frame clones only, minus some. In the table there are about 120,000 clones, about 69% of which are singletons. The clonotype was recovered from a woman in her late teens or twenties in good health and CMV-seronegative. Sequencing used PBMCs.

As DNA, the CDR3 is TGTGCCAGCAGCGTAGGGCCGGCGGGCCCAGTGGACACCTTC. As protein: CASSVGPAGPVDTF. The chain couples TRBV9 to TRBJ1-2; D gene unclear. The CDR3 is 14 residues long. Germline CDR1 and CDR2: SGDLS and YYNGEE. Trimming cost V 0 bases and J 12 bases, with 18 bases left between them.